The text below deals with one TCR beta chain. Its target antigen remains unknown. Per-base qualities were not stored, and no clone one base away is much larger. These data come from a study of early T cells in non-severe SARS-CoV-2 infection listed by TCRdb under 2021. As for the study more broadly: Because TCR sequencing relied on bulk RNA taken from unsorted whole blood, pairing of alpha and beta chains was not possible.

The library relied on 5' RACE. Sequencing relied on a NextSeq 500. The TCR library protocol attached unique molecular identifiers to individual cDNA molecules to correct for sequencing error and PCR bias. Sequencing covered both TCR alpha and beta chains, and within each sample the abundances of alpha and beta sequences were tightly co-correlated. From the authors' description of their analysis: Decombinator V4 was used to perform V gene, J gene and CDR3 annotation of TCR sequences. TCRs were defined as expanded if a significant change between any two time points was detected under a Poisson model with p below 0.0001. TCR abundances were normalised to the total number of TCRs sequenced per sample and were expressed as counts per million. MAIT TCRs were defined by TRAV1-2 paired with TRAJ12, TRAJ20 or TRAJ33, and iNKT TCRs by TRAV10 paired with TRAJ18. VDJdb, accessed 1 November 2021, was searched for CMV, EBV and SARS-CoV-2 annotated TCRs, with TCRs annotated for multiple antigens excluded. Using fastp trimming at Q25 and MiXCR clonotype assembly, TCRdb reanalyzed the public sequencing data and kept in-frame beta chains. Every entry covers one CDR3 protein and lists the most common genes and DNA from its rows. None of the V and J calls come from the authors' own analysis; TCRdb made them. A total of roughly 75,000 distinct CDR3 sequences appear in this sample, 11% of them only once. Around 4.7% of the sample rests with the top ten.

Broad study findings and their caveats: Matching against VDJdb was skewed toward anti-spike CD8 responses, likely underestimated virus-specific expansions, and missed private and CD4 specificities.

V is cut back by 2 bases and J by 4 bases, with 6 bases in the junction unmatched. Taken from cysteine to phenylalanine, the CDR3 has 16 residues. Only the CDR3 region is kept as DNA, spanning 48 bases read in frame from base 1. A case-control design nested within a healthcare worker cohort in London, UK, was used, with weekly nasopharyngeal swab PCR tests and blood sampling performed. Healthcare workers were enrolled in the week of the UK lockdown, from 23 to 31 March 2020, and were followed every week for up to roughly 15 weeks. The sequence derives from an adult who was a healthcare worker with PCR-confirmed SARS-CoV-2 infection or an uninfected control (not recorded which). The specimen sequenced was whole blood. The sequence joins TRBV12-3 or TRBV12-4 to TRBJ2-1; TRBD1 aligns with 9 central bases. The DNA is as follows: TGTGCCAGCAGTTTAAGGGCGGGACAGGGATACAATGAGCAGTTCTTC. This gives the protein CASSLRAGQGYNEQFF.